The rows below give T cell receptor beta chains drawn from one sample of a study of blood T cell repertoires in COVID-19. Measured with immunoSEQ multiplex PCR; TCRdb has only the in-frame clones, and not every one. The data hold 200,000 to 250,000 clones, with roughly nine tenths observed a single time. The sequencing input was PBMCs or T cells enriched from blood (not recorded which). The source is a woman in her 50s in a cohort exposed to, infected with or recovered from COVID-19 (not recorded which). CDR3s include the opening cysteine and the closing phenylalanine or tryptophan. The D gene is left open where the match is weak. Size tells how often a clone was seen (once, few, many) or the class of an expanded clone, and some rows leave it out.

j_call	d_call	clone_size	v_call	cdr3_nt	cdr3_aa
TRBJ2-1	NA	NA	TRBV19	TGTGCCAGTAGTATTGGACTCAACAATGAGCAGTTCTTC	CASSIGLNNEQFF
TRBJ2-5	TRBD1	NA	TRBV4-3	TGCGCCAGCAGCCAAGATCAGGGGGCCCGTGAGACCCAGTACTTC	CASSQDQGARETQYF
TRBJ2-1	NA	NA	TRBV7-6	TGTGCCAGCAACCCGACGCTTGGGGGGACAGCCACCTACAATGAGCAGTTCTTC	CASNPTLGGTATYNEQFF
TRBJ2-1	NA	NA	TRBV2	TGTGCCAGCATTACTAGTTTGGGTTACAATGAGCAGTTCTTC	CASITSLGYNEQFF
TRBJ1-5	TRBD1	NA	TRBV27	TGTGCCAGCAGTAGATCAGGGGGCGATCAGCCCCAGCATTTT	CASSRSGGDQPQHF
TRBJ2-5	NA	NA	TRBV5-6	TGTGCCAGCAGCTTGGTAGGGGCCGGTAGCCAAGAGACCCAGTACTTC	CASSLVGAGSQETQYF
TRBJ2-1	NA	NA	TRBV12-3/TRBV12-4	TGTGCCAGCAGTTTAGGGGGGCTTGAGCAGTTCTTC	CASSLGGLEQFF
TRBJ1-2	NA	NA	TRBV6-1	TGTGCCAGCAGTGAAGCTACAGCTCTTTCATATGGCTACACCTTC	CASSEATALSYGYTF
TRBJ2-3	TRBD1	NA	TRBV19	TGTGCCAGTAGTATAGGGGCAGGGGGCCGGGGGTTGACGCAGTATTTT	CASSIGAGGRGLTQYF
TRBJ1-1	TRBD1	NA	TRBV7-3	TGTGCCAGCAGCCAAACAGGGGTCACTGAAGCTTTCTTT	CASSQTGVTEAFF
TRBJ2-2	TRBD2	NA	TRBV19	TGTGCCAGTAGTATCCCCAATAGCGGGGCTACGAACACCGGGGAGCTGTTTTTT	CASSIPNSGATNTGELFF
TRBJ1-1	NA	NA	TRBV5-4	TGTGCCAGCAGCTTGTATGGCCCTTCCGACACTGAAGCTTTCTTT	CASSLYGPSDTEAFF
TRBJ1-2	NA	NA	TRBV4-3	TGCGCCAGCAGCCAAGATAGGGGTGCAGGCTACACCTTC	CASSQDRGAGYTF
TRBJ2-5	NA	NA	TRBV5-4	TGTGCCAGCAGCTTCAAAACCACCGGGGAGACCCAGTACTTC	CASSFKTTGETQYF
TRBJ1-2	NA	NA	TRBV13	TGTGCCAGCAGCCAAGCCGGGACTCGGAACTATGGCTACACCTTC	CASSQAGTRNYGYTF
TRBJ2-2	TRBD1	NA	TRBV18	TGTGCCAGCTCACCAAGACAGGGTGGGACCGGGGAGCTGTTTTTT	CASSPRQGGTGELFF
TRBJ1-1	TRBD1	NA	TRBV18	TGTGCCAGCTCACCACCTCGGACAGGGAACCTTGAAGCTTTCTTT	CASSPPRTGNLEAFF
TRBJ1-5	TRBD1	NA	TRBV10-3	TGTGCCATCAGTGAACGGGACAGGGATAGCAATCAGCCCCAGCATTTT	CAISERDRDSNQPQHF
TRBJ2-3	NA	NA	TRBV6-5	TGTGCCAGCAAGAATCGAGGGACAGATACGCAGTATTTT	CASKNRGTDTQYF
TRBJ2-1	TRBD2	NA	TRBV7-2	TGTGCCAGCAGCTTACGGGGGACTACGTCCCACAATGAGCAGTTCTTC	CASSLRGTTSHNEQFF
TRBJ1-4	NA	NA	TRBV30	TGTGCCTGGAGCCTCCCACGGGTACAGGTCGAAAAACTGTTTTTT	CAWSLPRVQVEKLFF
TRBJ2-7	NA	NA	TRBV28	TGTGCCAGCAGTTCCAGGGACGAGCAGTACTTC	CASSSRDEQYF
TRBJ1-4	NA	NA	TRBV1	TGCACCAGCAGCCAAGATCGGAGGTTTGCAACTAATGAAAAACTGTTTTTT	CTSSQDRRFATNEKLFF
TRBJ1-1	NA	NA	TRBV6-5	TGTGCCAGCAGGGCCGGGACACAGATTAACACTGAAGCTTTCTTT	CASRAGTQINTEAFF
TRBJ2-2	NA	few	TRBV5-4	TGTGCCAGCAGCTTGCTTGGGGCGAACAGCGGGGAGCTGTTTTTT	CASSLLGANSGELFF
TRBJ1-6	NA	NA	TRBV2	TGTGCCAGCAGGGCTGGGACACCAAGGGGTTCACCCCTCCACTTT	CASRAGTPRGSPLHF
TRBJ2-1	TRBD2	NA	TRBV6-4	TGTGCCAGCCAGCGGGGCGTATCCTACAATGAGCAGTTCTTC	CASQRGVSYNEQFF
TRBJ2-7	NA	NA	TRBV27	TGTGCCAGCAGTCTTTATCCGTCGGGGTCCTACGAGCAGTACTTC	CASSLYPSGSYEQYF
TRBJ2-7	TRBD2	NA	TRBV4-3	TGCGCCAGCAGCCTCGGACTAGCGGGTCCCTACGAGCAGTACTTC	CASSLGLAGPYEQYF
TRBJ1-1	NA	NA	TRBV6-1	TGTGCCAGCAGTGAATCAGTTGAAGCTTTCTTT	CASSESVEAFF
TRBJ1-6	NA	NA	TRBV9	TGTGCCAGCAGCGCAGACGACAGACGTAATTCACCCCTCCACTTT	CASSADDRRNSPLHF
TRBJ1-2	NA	NA	TRBV18	TGTGCCAGCTCTCCTGCCGGAGTCAACTATGGCTACACCTTC	CASSPAGVNYGYTF
TRBJ1-5	NA	NA	TRBV28	TGTGCCAACTCCGCCGGGGTCAGCAATCAGCCCCAGCATTTT	CANSAGVSNQPQHF
TRBJ1-1	NA	NA	TRBV30	TGTGCCTGGAGGTCGTGGGAGGAAGCTTTCTTT	CAWRSWEEAFF
TRBJ2-2	NA	NA	TRBV7-9	TGTGCCAGCATCTCCAACATACAGGGCACCGGGGAGCTGTTTTTT	CASISNIQGTGELFF
TRBJ2-3	NA	NA	TRBV11-3	TGTGCCAGCAGCTTCCGGGGACATACTAAAGATACGCAGTATTTT	CASSFRGHTKDTQYF
TRBJ2-7	NA	few	TRBV2	TGTGCCAGCAGTGTTGGGGTAGGGAGGTACGAGCAGTACTTC	CASSVGVGRYEQYF
TRBJ1-1	NA	NA	TRBV5-1	TGCGCCAGCAGCTCAAGTTTTTCCGGGTTCGAAGCTTTCTTT	CASSSSFSGFEAFF
TRBJ1-2	NA	NA	TRBV5-5	TGTGCCAGCAGCTGGGACATCAACATGGGTGGCTACACCTTC	CASSWDINMGGYTF
TRBJ1-3	TRBD1	NA	TRBV28	TGTGCCAGCAGTTTAGGGACAGGGGACTTCTCTGGAAACACCATATATTTT	CASSLGTGDFSGNTIYF
TRBJ2-3	NA	once	TRBV5-6	TGTGCCAGCAGCCCCTTTGGGGGGATCAGCACAGATACGCAGTATTTT	CASSPFGGISTDTQYF
TRBJ1-2	NA	NA	TRBV5-1	TGCGCCAGCAGCTTGGGCACGGGCTATGGCTACACCTTC	CASSLGTGYGYTF
TRBJ1-4	NA	NA	TRBV30	TGTGCCTGGAGTCTTACTTCTGCAAAACTGTTTTTT	CAWSLTSAKLFF
TRBJ1-3	NA	NA	TRBV6-2/TRBV6-3	TGTGCCAGCAGTTACGACAGGTGGCCTGGAAACACCATATATTTT	CASSYDRWPGNTIYF
TRBJ2-3	NA	NA	TRBV6-5	TGTGCCAGCGGGGGGAAGTCAGGTAGCACAGATACGCAGTATTTT	CASGGKSGSTDTQYF
TRBJ1-1	NA	NA	TRBV6-5	TGTGCCAGCAGCTCAAAGCTGGGGAGGAACACTGAAGCTTTCTTT	CASSSKLGRNTEAFF
TRBJ2-1	TRBD2	NA	TRBV10-3	TGTGCCATCAGTGAAAATAGCGGGGGGGCCTTCGGCAATGAGCAGTTCTTC	CAISENSGGAFGNEQFF
TRBJ1-1	NA	NA	TRBV10-3	TGTGCCATCGCGGGCAGTAACCTGAACACTGAAGCTTTCTTT	CAIAGSNLNTEAFF
TRBJ1-5	TRBD1	few	TRBV25-1	TGTGCCAGCAGCCCCACAGGGGCCGATCAGCCCCAGCATTTT	CASSPTGADQPQHF
TRBJ2-2	NA	NA	TRBV5-4	TGTGCCAGCAGCCAGACATGGGTGACCGGGGAGCTGTTTTTT	CASSQTWVTGELFF
TRBJ1-5	NA	NA	TRBV15	TGTGCCACCAGCAGACAGGGAGGGAGCAATCAGCCCCAGCATTTT	CATSRQGGSNQPQHF
TRBJ1-2	TRBD1	NA	TRBV4-3	TGCGCCAGCAGCCTGACAGGGGGCAGCGATGGCTACACCTTC	CASSLTGGSDGYTF
TRBJ1-6	NA	once	TRBV6-1	TGTGCCAGCAGTGAACGTAGTCAGGTCTATAATTCACCCCTCCACTTT	CASSERSQVYNSPLHF
TRBJ1-2	TRBD1	NA	TRBV29-1	TGCAGCGTTGAGGCCCCTGACAGGGGGGGTGGCTACACCTTC	CSVEAPDRGGGYTF
TRBJ2-1	NA	NA	TRBV7-9	TGTGCCAGCAGCGTAGACAGCCCCAATGAGCAGTTCTTC	CASSVDSPNEQFF
TRBJ1-3	NA	NA	TRBV5-6	TGTGCCAGCAGCTTAACAGCCTCTGGAAACACCATATATTTT	CASSLTASGNTIYF
TRBJ1-2	NA	few	TRBV18	TGTGCCAGCTCACCCGAGGGGGACTATGGCTACACCTTC	CASSPEGDYGYTF
TRBJ1-2	NA	once	TRBV15	TGTGCCACCAGCAGAGCCATACCGCGAGGGCCGGGGAGCGGCTACACCTTC	CATSRAIPRGPGSGYTF